The 10 T cell receptor beta chains presented below share a single source sample, sequenced in a study of shared clonotypes between healthy human individuals. CD45RO-negative CD8 cells positively selected for CCR7 made up the naive population, which excluded terminally differentiated effector memory CD45RA+ cells. Using immunoSEQ multiplex PCR, the repertoire was profiled, and TCRdb retains in-frame clones only, with some absent. The repertoire includes some 2 million clones, around 96% of them detected once, and less than 1.5% sits in the top ten. What was sequenced was naive CD8+ T cells sorted from blood. These receptors were obtained from a man aged 18 to 30 in good health.

This chain connects TRBV28 to TRBJ2-3; 7 bases are shared with TRBD2. The V segment lost 1 base and the J segment 4 bases; nucleotides outside the gene matches: 5. The CDR3 has 15 residues. The V gene's germline CDR1 is MDHEN and CDR2 SYDVKM. The CDR3 DNA is TGTGCCAGCAGTTTATTCTCGGGGGGTTCAGATACGCAGTATTTT. This translates into CASSLFSGGSDTQYF.

V gene TRBV13 combines with J gene TRBJ2-7; no firm D call. There are 14 residues in the CDR3. V lost 3 bases and J lost 2, with 11 bases in between. Germline CDR1 PRHDT, CDR2 FYEKMQ (reference sequence). The CDR3 DNA reads TGTGCCAGCAGCTTGGCACTATTGCCCTACGAGCAGTACTTC. This translates into CASSLALLPYEQYF.

The chain combines TRBV10-1 with TRBJ1-2, with TRBD1 matching 12 bases. Looked up from germline, CDR1 is WNHNN and CDR2 is SYGVQD (reference sequence). CDR3 size: 18 residues. J gave up 6 bases and V 7 bases, and 18 bases lay outside the gene matches. The chain's CDR3 is CASTHPPGQGALSDGYTF. The DNA of the CDR3 is TGCGCCAGCACCCACCCGCCGGGACAGGGGGCTCTCAGCGATGGCTACACCTTC.

This chain uses TRBV13 with TRBJ2-5; 8 bases line up with TRBD1. Unmatched junction bases numbered 8, after V lost 2 bases and J lost 3 bases. The CDR3 covers 16 residues. Germline V CDR1 and CDR2: PRHDT, FYEKMQ (reference sequence). The CDR3 nucleotides read TGTGCCAGCAGCTTAAGGACAGGGCCTGGTGAAGAGACCCAGTACTTC. Encoded protein: CASSLRTGPGEETQYF.

CDR3 DNA sequence: TGCGCCAGCAGTGAGTCGAAGGTTCCTTCTTATGGCTACACCTTC. Its translation is CASSESKVPSYGYTF. J is TRBJ1-2 and V is TRBV10-2; D gene unclear. V was shortened by 0 bases and J by 5 bases, with 13 bases between the two germline ends. Per germline, CDR1 WSHSY and CDR2 SAAADI. This CDR3 contains 15 residues.

This clone came up a few times. Other DNA sequences in the same sample also yield this CDR3. The rearrangement joins TRBV28 to TRBJ2-2; D not certain. The CDR3 loop spans 11 amino acids. With 3 bases removed from V and 4 bases from J, the gap between germline ends came to 0 bases. Germline CDR1 MDHEN, CDR2 SYDVKM. The CDR3 protein is CASSFTGELFF. As DNA, the CDR3 is TGTGCCAGCAGTTTCACCGGGGAGCTGTTTTTT.

V is TRBV13 and J is TRBJ2-1, with a tentative D call TRBD2 (6 bases). The CDR3 is 13 amino acids. Per the germline V gene, CDR1 is PRHDT and CDR2 is FYEKMQ (reference sequence). Trimming left V 0 bases short and J 10 bases short, with 10 bases between. CDR3 residues: CASSLGTAGEQFF. The DNA of the CDR3 is TGTGCCAGCAGCTTAGGCACCGCGGGGGAGCAGTTCTTC. Drawing the rest from reference TRBV13 and TRBJ2-1, the complete variable domain is AAGVIQSPRHLIKEKRETATLKCYPIPRHDTVYWYQQGPGQDPQFLISFYEKMQSDKGSIPDRFSAQQFSDYHSELNMSSLELGDSALYFCASSLGTAGEQFFGPGTRLTVL.

This rearrangement joins TRBV5-6 to TRBJ2-5; no firm D call. CDR1 is SGHDT and CDR2 is YYEEEE in the germline V gene. The CDR3 has 12 residues. V was pared by 6 bases and J by 5 bases, with 11 bases between. CDR3 in DNA: TGTGCCAGCACCAATACCGATGAGACCCAGTACTTC. Its protein product is CASTNTDETQYF.

This rearrangement joins TRBV9 to TRBJ1-1; D gene unclear. Germline CDR1 and CDR2: SGDLS and YYNGEE. V gave up 0 bases and J gave up 2 bases, with 8 bases separating them. The CDR3 has 14 residues. The chain's CDR3 is CASSVGATNTEAFF. DNA of the CDR3: TGTGCCAGCAGCGTAGGGGCGACAAACACTGAAGCTTTCTTT.

The rearrangement links TRBV7-8 to TRBJ1-4, with TRBD1 matching 11 bases. The CDR3 has 15 residues. J gave up 8 bases and V 4 bases, and 6 bases lay outside the gene matches. Per germline, CDR1 SGHVS and CDR2 FQNEAQ. DNA of the CDR3: TGTGCCAGCAGCTCCGAGGACAGGGGGCGCGAAAAACTGTTTTTT. This encodes CASSSEDRGREKLFF. Looking up the rest from reference TRBV7-8 and TRBJ1-4 gives the full variable domain: GAGVSQSPRYKVAKRGQDVALRCDPISGHVSLFWYQQALGQGPEFLTYFQNEAQLDKSGLPSDRFFAERPEGSVSTLKIQRTQQEDSAVYLCASSSEDRGREKLFFGSGTQLSVL.